Presented here are 30 T cell receptor beta chains from one specimen sequenced in a study of identifying expanded T cells in peripheral blood (dated by TCRdb to between 2019 and 2020). The protocol used for the library was the immunoSEQ multiplex PCR assay. TCRdb carries this immuneACCESS record with in-frame sequences only. Its versions omit some clonotypes, under half of them owing to an unresolved V gene in the studies checked, with the rest unexplained. Within this sample are around 100,000 clones, with over 75% of them counted one time only. 5.5% of the sample belongs to the ten largest clones. The sequenced material came from blood. The source is a person between 18 and 75 years old in good health.

V is TRBV5-6 and J is TRBJ2-6; weak D call: TRBD2 (5 bases). Germline lookup yields CDR1 SGHDT and CDR2 YYEEEE. The CDR3 runs to 17 residues. With 5 bases removed from V and 0 bases from J, the gap between germline ends came to 15 bases. DNA for the CDR3: TGTGCCAGCAGGCCAGCAGCGGCAAGCTCTGGGGCCAACGTCCTGACTTTC. This encodes CASRPAAASSGANVLTF. The full variable domain, with the rest looked up from reference TRBV5-6 and TRBJ2-6, is DAGVTQSPTHLIKTRGQQVTLRCSPKSGHDTVSWYQQALGQGPQFIFQYYEEEERQRGNFPDRFSGHQFPNYSSELNVNALLLGDSALYLCASRPAAASSGANVLTFGAGSRLTVL.

The genes are TRBV5-1 and TRBJ2-1; D uncertain. Trimming removed 5 bases from V and 7 bases from J, with 7 bases in between. Looked up from germline, CDR1 is SGHRS and CDR2 is YFSETQ. This CDR3 has 11 residues. CDR3 DNA sequence: TGCGCCAGCAGTATTTATAATGAGCAGTTCTTC. Its translation: CASSIYNEQFF. The entire variable domain, with the rest obtained from reference TRBV5-1 and TRBJ2-1, is as follows: KAGVTQTPRYLIKTRGQQVTLSCSPISGHRSVSWYQQTPGQGLQFLFEYFSETQRNKGNFPGRFSGRQFSNSRSEMNVSTLELGDSALYLCASSIYNEQFFGPGTRLTVL.

CDR3 amino acids: CASSWPGLVSEQYF. DNA of the CDR3: TGTGCCAGCAGCTGGCCGGGACTAGTATCCGAGCAGTACTTC. The rearrangement uses TRBV5-4 and TRBJ2-7, with 8 bases fitting TRBD2. Trimming at V came to 3 bases and at J to 6 bases, leaving 8 bases not matched to a gene. This CDR3 spans 14 amino acids. Germline CDR1 and CDR2: SGHNT and YYREEE (reference sequence).

The V gene is TRBV7-2, the J gene TRBJ1-5, with 9 bases fitting TRBD1. Trimming removed 5 bases from V and 6 bases from J; junction bases left unmatched: 11. The CDR3 runs 16 residues. Germline V gene lookup returns CDR1 SGHTA and CDR2 FQGNSA. Here the CDR3 DNA reads TGTGCCAGCAGCCCGGACAGGGGCGGGGTCGGTCAGCCCCAGCATTTT. It translates to CASSPDRGGVGQPQHF. Using reference TRBV7-2 and TRBJ1-5 for the parts outside the CDR3, the full variable domain is GAGVSQSPSNKVTEKGKDVELRCDPISGHTALYWYRQSLGQGLEFLIYFQGNSAPDKSGLPSDRFSAERTGGSVSTLTIQRTQQEDSAVYLCASSPDRGGVGQPQHFGDGTRLSIL.

This clone was counted a single time. The rearrangement joins TRBV4-1 to TRBJ2-7; the match to TRBD2 covers 7 bases. V gave up 1 base and J gave up 4 bases; unmatched junction bases: 10. The CDR3 consists of 16 residues. Germline V gives CDR1 MGHRA, CDR2 YSYEKL. This chain's CDR3 is CASSQGFARRGYEQYF. In DNA form, the CDR3 reads TGCGCCAGCAGCCAAGGGTTCGCCAGGCGGGGGTACGAGCAGTACTTC.

This chain connects TRBV5-1 to TRBJ1-1; no firm D call. V lost 0 bases to trimming and J lost 7 bases, with 10 bases between them. From germline, CDR1 is SGHRS and CDR2 YFSETQ. The CDR3 consists of 13 residues. The CDR3 coding sequence is TGCGCCAGCAGCTTGGGAACGACCGGTGAAGCTTTCTTT. Its protein product is CASSLGTTGEAFF. Full variable domain (remainder filled in from reference TRBV5-1 and TRBJ1-1): KAGVTQTPRYLIKTRGQQVTLSCSPISGHRSVSWYQQTPGQGLQFLFEYFSETQRNKGNFPGRFSGRQFSNSRSEMNVSTLELGDSALYLCASSLGTTGEAFFGQGTRLTVV.

The genes are TRBV7-2 and TRBJ1-2; D gene ambiguous. The CDR3 totals 13 residues. The V gene lost 4 bases and the J gene lost 8 bases, with 14 bases spanning the gap. CDR1 and CDR2 from the germline V gene are SGHTA and FQGNSA. For the CDR3, the DNA is TGTGCCAGCAGCTCAACCTCGATGGGAGGCTACACCTTC. Translating it yields CASSSTSMGGYTF.

This rearrangement joins TRBV13 to TRBJ2-5, with 8 bases that match TRBD1. Germline trimming cut 5 bases from V and 5 bases from J; bases unmatched to any gene: 7. The CDR3 is made up of 14 amino acids. The germline V gene has CDR1 PRHDT and CDR2 FYEKMQ (reference sequence). This CDR3 reads CASSTQGAWETQYF. The DNA for the CDR3 is TGTGCCAGCAGCACGCAGGGGGCTTGGGAGACCCAGTACTTC.

This rearrangement joins TRBV6-5 to TRBJ2-7; 9 nucleotides align to TRBD1. Unmatched junction bases numbered 8, after V lost 6 bases and J lost 2 bases. Germline values: CDR1 MNHEY, CDR2 SVGAGI. This CDR3 has 15 residues. The CDR3 DNA reads TGTGCCAGCAGGTACATGGGACAGGGTCCCTACGAGCAGTACTTC. Amino acid sequence: CASRYMGQGPYEQYF.

The CDR3 reads CASSFRTGGDTEAFF. The CDR3 bases are TGTGCCAGCAGCTTCCGGACCGGGGGGGACACTGAAGCTTTCTTT. The genes are TRBV5-4 and TRBJ1-1; D possibly corresponds to TRBD1 (5 bases). Trimming removed 2 bases at V and 3 bases at J, with 14 bases between. This CDR3 has 15 amino acids. CDR1 is SGHNT, CDR2 YYREEE, per germline (reference sequence).

The CDR3 spells CATSTDGETQYF. DNA for the CDR3: TGTGCCACCTCGACTGACGGGGAGACCCAGTACTTC. The chain carries TRBV10-3 and TRBJ2-5; D gene uncertain. The V end lost 10 bases, the J end lost 5 bases, and 14 bases lay between the germline ends. There are 12 residues in the CDR3. CDR1 and CDR2 from the germline V gene are ENHRY and SYGVKD.

The CDR3 nucleotides read TGTGCCAGCAGCTTTAGGGAAGCGTCTTCACCCCTCCACTTT. As protein: CASSFREASSPLHF. The chain is built from TRBV5-4 and TRBJ1-6; D is undetermined. Germline V gene lookup returns CDR1 SGHNT and CDR2 YYREEE (reference sequence). The length of the CDR3 is 14 residues. V was clipped by 2 bases and J by 9 bases, with 12 bases between them.

The V gene is TRBV6-1, the J gene TRBJ2-7; TRBD1 matches 11 bases. Germline assignment: CDR1 MNHNS and CDR2 SASEGT. V lost 6 bases to trimming and J lost 1 base; unmatched junction nucleotides: 5. The CDR3 totals 15 residues. CDR3 DNA sequence: TGTGCCAGCAGCTCCGGGACAGGGGGTTCCTACGAGCAGTACTTC. The encoded protein is CASSSGTGGSYEQYF.

The gene calls are TRBV12-5 and TRBJ2-7; D is unresolved. CDR3 length equals 13 residues. Germline CDR1 reads LGHNT; CDR2 reads FRNRAP. Trimming shortened V by 1 base and J by 0 bases, and 4 bases separated the two germline ends. CDR3: CASGLAGSYEQYF. The CDR3, as DNA: TGTGCTAGTGGTTTGGCAGGCTCCTACGAGCAGTACTTC.

The rearrangement joins TRBV27 to TRBJ2-3, with D unclear. V shed 3 bases and J shed 4 bases, with 26 bases lying between them. The CDR3 length is 19 residues. Germline CDR1 reads MNHEY; CDR2 reads SMNVEV (reference sequence). The CDR3 reads CASSFQLSPGPKSADTQYF. In DNA form, the CDR3 reads TGTGCCAGCAGTTTCCAACTGTCGCCGGGCCCAAAATCCGCAGATACGCAGTATTTT.

The chain uses TRBV18 and TRBJ1-3; no definite D call. Between the trimmed V and J ends, which lost 6 bases and 4 bases, there was a span of 10 bases. This CDR3 is 13 amino acids long. Germline CDR1 is KGHSH and CDR2 is LQKENI. The CDR3 spells CASSDISGNTIYF. The CDR3 DNA is TGTGCCAGCTCGGATATTTCAGGAAACACCATATATTTT.

The chain combines TRBV5-1 with TRBJ1-2, with D possibly matching TRBD1 (5 bases). The V gene lost 0 bases and the J gene lost 4 bases, with 13 bases spanning the gap. Germline loops: CDR1 SGHRS, CDR2 YFSETQ. The CDR3 sequence is 15 residues long. The CDR3 DNA reads as TGCGCCAGCAGCTTGGACCCGGGGACTAGCTATGGCTACACCTTC. This encodes CASSLDPGTSYGYTF.

V and J are TRBV10-3 and TRBJ2-1; 9 positions agree with TRBD1. This CDR3 has 14 residues. Trimming removed 6 bases from V and 5 bases from J; junction bases left unmatched: 5. Germline CDR1 ENHRY, CDR2 SYGVKD. The CDR3, as DNA: TGTGCCATCAGGAGACAGGGGGATCACAATGAGCAGTTCTTC. Translating gives CAIRRQGDHNEQFF.

The chain employs TRBV5-6 and TRBJ2-5; no definite D call. From germline, CDR1 is SGHDT and CDR2 YYEEEE. The CDR3 length is 14 residues. Trimming took 2 bases from V and 2 from J, leaving 10 bases between them. The CDR3 protein is CASSLGQSQETQYF. The CDR3 region has the DNA TGTGCCAGCAGCTTAGGCCAGAGTCAAGAGACCCAGTACTTC.

The CDR3 is CASRYAGGNTEAFF. The CDR3 region has the DNA TGTGCCAGCAGGTACGCCGGGGGAAACACTGAAGCTTTCTTT. The V gene is TRBV6-5, the J gene TRBJ1-1, with D possibly being TRBD1 (5 bases). Germline CDR1 and CDR2: MNHEY and SVGAGI. V was shortened by 6 bases and J by 2 bases, with 13 bases between the two germline ends. This CDR3 is built from 14 residues.

V is TRBV21-1 and J is TRBJ2-1; the table's D call of TRBD1 was not tested on the DNA. TRBV21-1 is tagged as a pseudogene. This CDR3 is 16 amino acids long. This CDR3 is CASSKGDRGRINEQFF. The CDR3 DNA reads TGTGCCAGCAGCAAAGGGGACAGGGGGCGCATAAATGAGCAGTTCTTC.

Of note for this clone: This same CDR3 is encoded by further DNA sequences in the sample. The chain has TRBV5-1 and TRBJ1-5, with D tentatively TRBD1 (5 bases). The CDR3 is 15 residues long. In germline, CDR1 is SGHRS, CDR2 YFSETQ. V shed 5 bases and J shed 4 bases, with 16 bases lying between them. CDR3 loop: CASRQGTQPNQPQHF. DNA of the CDR3: TGCGCCAGCAGGCAAGGGACGCAACCAAATCAGCCCCAGCATTTT.

The rearrangement links TRBV19 to TRBJ2-1; 8 nucleotides align to TRBD2. Unmatched junction bases numbered 6, after V lost 4 bases and J lost 4 bases. The CDR3 has 15 amino acids. The V gene's germline CDR1 is LNHDA and CDR2 SQIVND (reference sequence). The CDR3 protein is CASSTRTSLYNEQFF. CDR3 in DNA: TGTGCCAGTAGTACCAGGACTAGCCTTTACAATGAGCAGTTCTTC.

This clone is a singleton in its sample. The chain joins TRBV7-3 to TRBJ1-2; unclear D gene. V was clipped by 2 bases and J by 6 bases, with 10 bases between them. The length of the CDR3 is 13 residues. Germline CDR1 SGHTA, CDR2 FQGTGA. This CDR3 is CASSLGPGDGYTF. The DNA of the CDR3 is TGTGCCAGCAGCTTAGGTCCGGGTGATGGCTACACCTTC.

The chain joins TRBV27 to TRBJ1-1, with D tentatively TRBD1 (6 bases). V lost 5 bases and J lost 3, with 13 bases in between. Germline assignment: CDR1 MNHEY and CDR2 SMNVEV (reference sequence). The CDR3 is 14 residues long. Here the CDR3 DNA reads TGTGCCAGCAGTCCTTCTGACAGGTACACTGAAGCTTTCTTT. It yields the protein CASSPSDRYTEAFF.

This chain joins TRBV28 and TRBJ1-1, with D maybe TRBD1 (5 bases). Germline loops: CDR1 MDHEN, CDR2 SYDVKM. The CDR3 runs to 16 residues. Deletions cut 3 bases from V and 5 bases from J, with 19 bases between. This CDR3 reads CASSFSRGLRNTEAFF. The CDR3 DNA reads as TGTGCCAGCAGTTTCTCACGGGGCCTGCGGAATACTGAAGCTTTCTTT.

The chain joins TRBV10-2 to TRBJ1-5; 7 bases map to TRBD1. Germline trimming cut 5 bases from V and 2 bases from J; bases unmatched to any gene: 12. Germline assignment: CDR1 WSHSY and CDR2 SAAADI. The CDR3 runs to 17 residues. This chain's CDR3 is CASSQRYRGTGNQPQHF. The CDR3 DNA sequence: TGCGCCAGCAGTCAACGCTACAGGGGTACGGGCAATCAGCCCCAGCATTTT.

V and J are TRBV5-1 and TRBJ1-1, with 7 positions matching TRBD1. J gave up 4 bases and V 0 bases, and 9 bases lay outside the gene matches. Germline-derived CDR1 and CDR2 are SGHRS and YFSETQ. The CDR3 extends over 16 amino acids. CDR3 coding DNA: TGCGCCAGCAGCTTGGAAGGGGGCCGAATCCGCACTGAAGCTTTCTTT. Translation: CASSLEGGRIRTEAFF.

This sequence joins TRBV11-3 and TRBJ2-7; D is perhaps TRBD2 (6 bases). Trimming pared 5 bases from V and 3 bases from J, leaving 17 bases between. Germline assignment: CDR1 SGHNT and CDR2 YENEEA. This CDR3 has 15 residues. The CDR3 coding sequence is TGTGCCAGCAGCCCCCCACTAGCCGCTCTCTACGAGCAGTACTTC. As protein: CASSPPLAALYEQYF.

V and J are TRBV30 and TRBJ1-2; no reliable D call. The germline CDR1 and CDR2 sequences are GTSNPN and SVGIG (reference sequence). The CDR3 sequence is 11 residues long. Trimming pared 2 bases from V and 8 bases from J, leaving 9 bases between. CDR3 residues: CAWSNLYGYTF. For the CDR3, the DNA is TGTGCCTGGAGTAATCTCTACGGCTACACCTTC. Full variable domain (rest looked up from reference TRBV30 and TRBJ1-2): SQTIHQWPATLVQPVGSPLSLECTVEGTSNPNLYWYRQAAGRGLQLLFYSVGIGQISSEVPQNLSASRPQDRQFILSSKKLLLSDSGFYLCAWSNLYGYTFGSGTRLTVV.